A single sample gave rise to the 25 T cell receptor beta chains below, sequenced in a study of CD8 T cells in ankylosing spondylitis. General study findings and limits: Made up of under 10 highly homologous variants, a TCR beta motif appeared characteristic of ankylosing spondylitis blood.

These TCRs' antigens remain unknown. TCRdb called the 5' RACE reads again in MiXCR, with one record for every CDR3 protein. The sample records 750,000 to 850,000 distinct CDR3 sequences, approximately 12% being singletons. Sample: blood, either unsorted or a sorted T cell fraction (not recorded which). The receptors were gathered from a male donor with ankylosing spondylitis.

CDR3 region: CASGTGGLSGANVLTF. In DNA, the CDR3 is TGCGCCAGCGGGACAGGGGGTCTCTCTGGGGCCAACGTCCTGACTTTC. V gene TRBV5-1 combines with J gene TRBJ2-6; 11 nucleotides align to TRBD1. With 7 bases clipped from V and 0 bases from J, the junction kept 3 bases outside the gene matches. The length of the CDR3 is 16 residues. Looked up from germline, CDR1 is SGHRS and CDR2 is YFSETQ.

This clonotype was detected many times. The chain combines TRBV6-5 with TRBJ1-1; the D is unclear. With 5 bases removed from V and 0 bases from J, the gap between germline ends came to 10 bases. Germline V gives CDR1 MNHEY, CDR2 SVGAGI. This CDR3 has 14 amino acids. This chain's CDR3 is CASSHGRMNTEAFF. CDR3 in DNA: TGTGCCAGCAGTCATGGACGGATGAACACTGAAGCTTTCTTT.

The chain is built from TRBV5-1 and TRBJ2-3, with 7 bases identical to TRBD1. Germline trimming cut 4 bases from V and 1 base from J; bases unmatched to any gene: 3. The CDR3 length is 14 residues. The germline V gene has CDR1 SGHRS and CDR2 YFSETQ. The CDR3 protein is CASSIGTGTDTQYF. The CDR3 coding sequence is TGCGCCAGCAGCATCGGGACAGGCACAGATACGCAGTATTTT.

The CDR3 loop reads CASSRDRGRGTNEKLFF. CDR3 DNA: TGTGCCAGCAGTCGGGACAGGGGGCGCGGAACTAATGAAAAACTGTTTTTT. The rearrangement links TRBV6-1 to TRBJ1-4; TRBD1 agrees at 12 bases. Germline trimming cut 5 bases from V and 1 base from J; bases unmatched to any gene: 5. Germline loops: CDR1 MNHNS, CDR2 SASEGT. The CDR3 is 17 residues long.

The chain couples TRBV20-1 to TRBJ2-5, with D hard to call. CDR3 length: 11 residues. CDR1 and CDR2 (germline): DFQATT, SNEGSKA (reference sequence). V dropped 7 bases and J dropped 2 bases, with 8 bases sitting between them. The DNA of the CDR3 is TGCAGTGTGCCAGCTCAAGAGACCCAGTACTTC. It translates to CSVPAQETQYF.

This clonotype was picked up a small number of times. The genes are TRBV5-5 and TRBJ1-4; 10 bases line up with TRBD1. Trimming removed 4 bases from V and 2 bases from J; junction bases left unmatched: 2. This CDR3 is built from 15 residues. Per the germline V gene, CDR1 is SGHKS and CDR2 is YYEKEE (reference sequence). CDR3 DNA: TGTGCCAGCAGCCTGGACAGGGGGACTAATGAAAAACTGTTTTTT. This codes for CASSLDRGTNEKLFF. Full variable domain (rest looked up from reference TRBV5-5 and TRBJ1-4): DAGVTQSPTHLIKTRGQQVTLRCSPISGHKSVSWYQQVLGQGPQFIFQYYEKEERGRGNFPDRFSARQFPNYSSELNVNALLLGDSALYLCASSLDRGTNEKLFFGSGTQLSVL.

This clonotype was observed a few times. The CDR3 here is CSATGTSNSDTQYF. CDR3 coding DNA: TGCAGTGCAACCGGGACTAGCAATTCAGATACGCAGTATTTT. V usage is TRBV20-1 and J usage is TRBJ2-3; the match to TRBD2 covers 9 bases. The J segment lost 4 bases and the V segment lost 6 bases, leaving 8 bases of the junction unmatched. CDR1 and CDR2 from the germline V gene are DFQATT and SNEGSKA (reference sequence). CDR3 length: 14 residues.

This clonotype was recorded many times. CDR3 sequence (DNA): TGCAGTGCTAGAGCCCCGGACAGGGCGTACGAGCAGTACTTC. This encodes CSARAPDRAYEQYF. The chain has TRBV20-1 and TRBJ2-7, with TRBD1 matching 8 bases. The CDR3 length is 14 residues. The V gene's germline CDR1 is DFQATT and CDR2 SNEGSKA (reference sequence). Trimming cost V 1 base and J 4 bases; bases outside gene matches: 6.

The gene calls are TRBV6-5 and TRBJ2-1; 16 bases are shared with TRBD2. Germline lookup yields CDR1 MNHEY and CDR2 SVGAGI. V was clipped by 7 bases and J by 10 bases; unmatched bases: 13. The CDR3 is 17 amino acids. The CDR3 region is CASNSLGLAGGVGEQFF. CDR3 DNA: TGTGCCAGCAATTCCCTGGGACTAGCGGGAGGGGTTGGGGAGCAGTTCTTC.

This clonotype was observed a few times. The genes are TRBV9 and TRBJ2-7; D is possibly TRBD1 or TRBD2 (5 bases each). The CDR3 is 16 amino acids. V was clipped by 0 bases and J by 2 bases, with 15 bases between them. Per germline, CDR1 SGDLS and CDR2 YYNGEE. CDR3 sequence reads: CASSVDPGTGAYEQYF. CDR3 sequence (DNA): TGTGCCAGCAGCGTAGATCCCGGGACCGGAGCCTACGAGCAGTACTTC.

The rearrangement joins TRBV10-3 to TRBJ2-1, with D uncertain. V lost 5 bases to trimming and J lost 10 bases, with 9 bases between them. This CDR3 is 11 amino acids long. Germline-derived CDR1 and CDR2 are ENHRY and SYGVKD. The CDR3 DNA sequence: TGTGCCATCAGTCGGACGGGCGAGCAGTTCTTC. It codes for CAISRTGEQFF.

The CDR3 region has the DNA TGTGCCAGCAGTGACGCAGCTCCCTCGGGGGAGCAGTACTTC. Protein sequence: CASSDAAPSGEQYF. The chain has TRBV25-1 and TRBJ2-7, with TRBD2 as a possible D gene (5 bases). This CDR3 is built from 14 residues. CDR1 and CDR2 (germline): MGHDK, SYGVNS. Deletions cut 3 bases from V and 7 bases from J, with 16 bases between.

This clonotype turned up a few times. The chain uses TRBV7-9 and TRBJ2-2, with TRBD1 matching 7 bases. Germline loops: CDR1 SEHNR, CDR2 FQNEAQ (reference sequence). The CDR3 totals 14 residues. V lost 5 bases and J lost 3; bases outside the gene matches: 3. In DNA, the CDR3 is TGTGCCAGCAGCCGAGACAGGGACACCGGGGAGCTGTTTTTT. Residues: CASSRDRDTGELFF.

This clonotype was recorded a few times. This chain connects TRBV7-6 to TRBJ2-3; no reliable D call. This CDR3 is built from 12 residues. The V end lost 3 bases, the J end lost 9 bases, and 10 bases lay between the germline ends. Germline V gives CDR1 SGHVS, CDR2 FNYEAQ. CDR3 sequence reads: CASSFPSDTQYF. CDR3 DNA sequence: TGTGCCAGCAGCTTCCCTTCCGACACGCAGTATTTT.

V usage is TRBV28 and J usage is TRBJ1-1, with D possibly matching TRBD1 (6 bases). CDR3 size: 15 residues. Germline CDR1 reads MDHEN; CDR2 reads SYDVKM. V shed 6 bases and J shed 10 bases, with 24 bases lying between them. For the CDR3, the DNA is TGTGCCAGCAGCCTCAACCCGGGACGAGGGGGGCGAGCTTTCTTT. Its protein is CASSLNPGRGGRAFF. The entire variable domain, with the rest obtained from reference TRBV28 and TRBJ1-1, is as follows: DVKVTQSSRYLVKRTGEKVFLECVQDMDHENMFWYRQDPGLGLRLIYFSYDVKMKEKGDIPEGYSVSREKKERFSLILESASTNQTSMYLCASSLNPGRGGRAFFGQGTRLTVV.

This clonotype was observed a few times. This chain joins TRBV12-3 or TRBV12-4 and TRBJ2-7; D ambiguous. Trimming took 5 bases from V and 7 from J, leaving 12 bases between them. CDR3 size: 12 residues. CDR3 loop: CASSPAMGEQYF. CDR3 sequence (DNA): TGTGCCAGCAGTCCCGCGATGGGGGAGCAGTACTTC.

The chain links TRBV7-9 to TRBJ2-7, with D perhaps TRBD2 (5 bases). The CDR3 length is 12 residues. Looked up from germline, CDR1 is SEHNR and CDR2 is FQNEAQ (reference sequence). Trimming pared 2 bases from V and 5 bases from J, leaving 7 bases between. This chain's CDR3 is CASSLFGDEQYF. DNA for the CDR3: TGTGCCAGCAGCTTATTCGGGGACGAGCAGTACTTC. The variable domain in full, completed from reference TRBV7-9 and TRBJ2-7, reads DTGVSQNPRHKITKRGQNVTFRCDPISEHNRLYWYRQTLGQGPEFLTYFQNEAQLEKSRLLSDRFSAERPKGSFSTLEIQRTEQGDSAMYLCASSLFGDEQYFGPGTRLTVT.

The rearrangement links TRBV5-1 to TRBJ1-6; weak D call: TRBD1 (6 bases). Trimming left V 3 bases short and J 4 bases short, with 8 bases between. Germline V gene data show CDR1 as SGHRS and CDR2 as YFSETQ. The length of the CDR3 is 14 residues. The CDR3 DNA follows: TGCGCCAGCAGCTACGACAGGTATAATTCACCCCTCCACTTT. This codes for CASSYDRYNSPLHF.

V is TRBV5-1 and J is TRBJ1-1, with no clear D. Germline V gives CDR1 SGHRS, CDR2 YFSETQ. The length of the CDR3 is 13 residues. V gave up 1 base and J gave up 3 bases, with 7 bases separating them. The CDR3 region is CASSLNQDTEAFF. In DNA, the CDR3 is TGCGCCAGCAGCTTGAATCAGGACACTGAAGCTTTCTTT.

The V and J genes are TRBV20-1 and TRBJ1-2; 8 nucleotides line up with TRBD1. V gave up 5 bases and J gave up 9 bases; unmatched junction bases: 8. The CDR3 runs 12 residues. Germline CDR1 and CDR2: DFQATT and SNEGSKA (reference sequence). CDR3 sequence: CSASGQGRSYTF. The CDR3 nucleotides are TGCAGTGCTTCCGGACAGGGCCGAAGCTACACCTTC.

This clonotype was counted only a few times. This chain links TRBV6-2 or TRBV6-3 with TRBJ2-2; no clear D gene. This CDR3 is built from 12 residues. Trimming left V 7 bases short and J 6 bases short, with 9 bases between. Germline lookup yields CDR1 MNHEY and CDR2 SVGEGT. The CDR3 DNA is TGTGCCAGCACCCAAAGGTCCGGGGAGCTGTTTTTT. This translates into CASTQRSGELFF.

The rearrangement links TRBV7-8 to TRBJ2-7, with D possibly matching TRBD1 (6 bases). The V and J ends lost 5 bases and 0 bases respectively, with 23 bases between them. In germline, CDR1 is SGHVS, CDR2 FQNEAQ. The CDR3 is 18 residues long. This chain's CDR3 is CASSRMILDSLLSYEQYF. The CDR3 DNA follows: TGTGCCAGCAGCCGAATGATCCTGGACAGCCTACTCTCCTACGAGCAGTACTTC.

The gene calls are TRBV30 and TRBJ2-5; either TRBD1 or TRBD2 may supply D (5 bases each). This CDR3 is built from 15 residues. Germline assignment: CDR1 GTSNPN and CDR2 SVGIG (reference sequence). V lost 0 bases and J 7 bases, leaving 18 bases between the germline ends. CDR3 protein: CAWSVRGAAGGTQYF. CDR3 bases: TGTGCCTGGAGTGTTCGAGGGGCCGCAGGTGGGACCCAGTACTTC.

The chain combines TRBV6-5 with TRBJ2-2; D is tentatively TRBD1 or TRBD2 (5 bases each). The CDR3 spans 14 residues. In germline, CDR1 is MNHEY, CDR2 SVGAGI. With 0 bases removed from V and 3 bases from J, the gap between germline ends came to 5 bases. CDR3 region: CASSYSGHTGELFF. The CDR3 DNA sequence: TGTGCCAGCAGTTACTCGGGACACACCGGGGAGCTGTTTTTT.

This clonotype was seen a handful of times. CDR3 residues: CASSESGRGGNEQFF. CDR3 DNA sequence: TGCGCCAGCAGTGAGAGCGGGAGAGGGGGCAATGAGCAGTTCTTC. The rearrangement joins TRBV10-1 to TRBJ2-1; TRBD2 matches at 8 bases. The CDR3 spans 15 residues. Germline trimming cut 2 bases from V and 6 bases from J; bases unmatched to any gene: 6. CDR1 is WNHNN and CDR2 is SYGVQD in the germline V gene (reference sequence).